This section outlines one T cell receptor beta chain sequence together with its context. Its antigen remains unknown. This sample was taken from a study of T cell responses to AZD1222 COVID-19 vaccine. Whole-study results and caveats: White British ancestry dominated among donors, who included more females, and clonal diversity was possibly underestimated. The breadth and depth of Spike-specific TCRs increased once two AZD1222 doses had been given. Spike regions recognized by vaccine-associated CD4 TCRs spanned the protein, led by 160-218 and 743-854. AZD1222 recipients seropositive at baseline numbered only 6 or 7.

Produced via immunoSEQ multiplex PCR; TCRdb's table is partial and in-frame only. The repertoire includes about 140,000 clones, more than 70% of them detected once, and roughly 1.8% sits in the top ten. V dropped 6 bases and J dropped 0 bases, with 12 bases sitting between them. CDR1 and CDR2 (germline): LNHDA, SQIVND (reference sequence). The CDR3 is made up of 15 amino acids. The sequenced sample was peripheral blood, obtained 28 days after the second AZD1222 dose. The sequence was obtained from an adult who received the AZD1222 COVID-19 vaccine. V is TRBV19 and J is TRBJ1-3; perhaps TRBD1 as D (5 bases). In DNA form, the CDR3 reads TGTGCCAGTAGGGAGACAGTCCTCTCTGGAAACACCATATATTTT. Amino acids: CASRETVLSGNTIYF.